This T cell receptor (beta chain) stems from a study of cytomegalovirus exposure and HLA in healthy donors. It was with 60 Vbeta and 13 Jbeta primers that the PCR ran. TCRdb's copy holds only in-frame clones and misses some; the assay was immunoSEQ multiplex PCR. The sample has some 130,000 clones; roughly 85% are singletons. Whole-study results and caveats: Among the sequence variants, a highly shared cluster was likely an artifact of sequencing.

Concerning this clone: No antigen is known for it.

With 6 bases removed from V and 3 bases from J, the gap between germline ends came to 12 bases. The CDR3 runs to 13 residues. Looked up from germline, CDR1 is MNHEY and CDR2 is SMNVEV (reference sequence). This chain links TRBV27 with TRBJ2-7; D is perhaps TRBD2 (6 bases). The specimen sequenced was PBMCs. This receptor was identified in a man aged 40-49 years in good health and CMV-seronegative. CDR3 amino acids: CASSRGDGYEQYF. The CDR3 region has the DNA TGTGCCAGCAGCCGCGGGGATGGCTACGAGCAGTACTTC.